This passage covers 20 T cell receptor beta chains from one sample sequenced in a study of blood T cell repertoires in COVID-19. Method: immunoSEQ multiplex PCR; TCRdb's copy keeps in-frame clones and lacks some. The table records tens of thousands of clones, approximately 88% of them present only once. The sequencing sample was made of peripheral blood. These receptors originate from a human donor in a cohort sampled during active COVID-19.

The V call is TRBV18, the J call TRBJ2-7; the D gene is possibly TRBD1 (5 bases). V was clipped by 2 bases and J by 2 bases, with 10 bases between them. This CDR3 is built from 14 residues. Looked up from germline, CDR1 is KGHSH and CDR2 is LQKENI. The CDR3 bases are TGTGCCAGCTCACCAGGGGCAGGAGCCTACGAGCAGTACTTC. This translates into CASSPGAGAYEQYF.

The chain has TRBV2 and TRBJ1-5; D is perhaps TRBD1 (6 bases). Germline V gene sequence: CDR1 SNHLY, CDR2 FYNNEI. The V end was cut by 6 bases, the J end by 6 bases, with 9 bases between. The CDR3 has 12 amino acids. The CDR3 bases are TGTGCCAGCAGCCCAGGGGTTCAGCCCCAGCATTTT. Its protein product is CASSPGVQPQHF.

The chain has TRBV6-5 and TRBJ2-7, with 7 bases matching TRBD2. The CDR3 consists of 13 residues. Per germline, CDR1 MNHEY and CDR2 SVGAGI. J lost 0 bases, V lost 10 bases, and 6 bases had no gene match. For the CDR3, the DNA is TGTGCCATTTTGCTAGCGGCCTCCTACGAGCAGTACTTC. It is translated as CAILLAASYEQYF.

The genes are TRBV21-1 and TRBJ2-3; the table's D call of TRBD2 was not tested on the DNA. TRBV21-1 counts as a pseudogene. This CDR3 contains 15 residues. CDR3 sequence reads: CASSRSGGCTDTQYF. CDR3 bases: TGTGCCAGCAGTCGAAGCGGAGGTTGCACAGATACGCAGTATTTT.

The chain couples TRBV7-8 to TRBJ1-4; D call uncertain. This CDR3 region has 12 residues. Germline CDR1 SGHVS, CDR2 FQNEAQ. V lost 4 bases and J 8 bases, leaving 8 bases between the germline ends. The CDR3 here is CASSWAGEKLFF. The CDR3, as DNA: TGTGCCAGCAGCTGGGCGGGCGAAAAACTGTTTTTT.

The chain uses TRBV2 and TRBJ2-1, with D hard to call. The CDR3 sequence is 15 residues long. CDR1 is SNHLY and CDR2 is FYNNEI in the germline V gene. V was clipped by 7 bases and J by 9 bases, with 22 bases between them. CDR3 region: CASNPNPLVRGEQFF. The CDR3 bases are TGTGCCAGCAACCCAAATCCCTTGGTACGCGGTGAGCAGTTCTTC. The variable domain in full, with the rest retrieved from reference TRBV2 and TRBJ2-1, is EPEVTQTPSHQVTQMGQEVILRCVPISNHLYFYWYRQILGQKVEFLVSFYNNEISEKSEIFDDQFSVERPDGSNFTLKIRSTKLEDSAMYFCASNPNPLVRGEQFFGPGTRLTVL.

This chain joins TRBV27 and TRBJ1-1; D possibly corresponds to TRBD1 (6 bases). V dropped 5 bases and J dropped 1 base, with 14 bases sitting between them. The CDR3 loop spans 15 amino acids. Germline CDR1 MNHEY, CDR2 SMNVEV (reference sequence). CDR3 sequence: CASSINRVENTEAFF. CDR3 sequence (DNA): TGTGCCAGCAGTATCAACAGGGTCGAGAACACTGAAGCTTTCTTT.

The chain links TRBV7-9 to TRBJ1-2; a weak D match, TRBD1 (5 bases). Trimming took 1 base from V and 4 from J, leaving 10 bases between them. CDR1 is SEHNR, CDR2 FQNEAQ, per germline (reference sequence). The CDR3 is 14 amino acids. The CDR3 spells CASSLGDSPYGYTF. CDR3 coding DNA: TGTGCCAGCAGCTTAGGTGACAGCCCCTATGGCTACACCTTC.

The chain employs TRBV4-2 and TRBJ1-6, with 8 nucleotides matching TRBD1. With V trimmed by 0 bases and J by 10 bases, 8 bases remained unmatched. The CDR3 runs 16 residues. Germline values: CDR1 LGHNA, CDR2 YNFKEQ. Here the CDR3 reads CASSQDRQGAGSPLHF. CDR3 coding DNA: TGTGCCAGCAGCCAAGATCGGCAGGGGGCAGGATCACCCCTCCACTTT.

This chain links TRBV14 with TRBJ2-1; weak D call: TRBD2 (6 bases). The CDR3 extends over 15 amino acids. The germline CDR1 and CDR2 sequences are SGHDN and FVKESK. The V end lost 0 bases, the J end lost 7 bases, and 13 bases lay between the germline ends. The CDR3 region is CASSQDGEERNEQFF. Written as DNA, the CDR3 is TGTGCCAGCAGCCAAGACGGGGAGGAGAGAAATGAGCAGTTCTTC.

This clone was counted a single time. V is TRBV5-8 and J is TRBJ1-5; D is perhaps TRBD1 (5 bases). V lost 4 bases to trimming and J lost 1 base, with 15 bases between them. CDR3 length: 16 residues. Germline V CDR1 and CDR2: SGHTS, YDEGEE. The DNA for the CDR3 is TGTGCCAGCAGCCTGATAAGGGGAGGGAGCAATCAGCCCCAGCATTTT. This sequence encodes CASSLIRGGSNQPQHF.

The chain links TRBV19 to TRBJ1-3; D call uncertain. Trimming took 7 bases from V and 6 from J, leaving 7 bases between them. CDR3 length: 11 residues. CDR1 is LNHDA and CDR2 is SQIVND in the germline V gene (reference sequence). The CDR3 region is CASMAQNTIYF. CDR3 nucleotides: TGTGCCAGTATGGCCCAAAACACCATATATTTT.

The V call is TRBV3-1 (or the pseudogene TRBV3-2), the J call TRBJ2-5; 9 bases match TRBD2. Germline lookup yields CDR1 LGHDT and CDR2 YNNKEL (reference sequence). The CDR3 consists of 14 residues. J was trimmed by 5 bases and V by 7 bases; bases with no gene match: 8. The CDR3: CASTPGGRGETQYF. The DNA of the CDR3 is TGTGCCAGCACCCCCGGCGGGAGGGGGGAGACCCAGTACTTC.

The genes are TRBV19 and TRBJ1-6, with 7 bases matching TRBD1. The CDR3 has 14 amino acids. Germline lookup yields CDR1 LNHDA and CDR2 SQIVND (reference sequence). After removal of 4 bases from V and 5 bases from J, the junction contained 2 bases not matched to a gene. The CDR3 loop is CASSNDRDNSPLHF. Here the CDR3 DNA reads TGTGCCAGTAGTAACGACAGGGATAATTCACCCCTCCACTTT.

The chain is built from TRBV28 and TRBJ1-1, with D unresolved. Trimming stripped 2 bases from V and 1 base from J, with 11 bases between. This CDR3 spans 15 amino acids. CDR1 is MDHEN, CDR2 SYDVKM, per germline. In DNA form, the CDR3 reads TGTGCCAGCAGTTTAGGTGAGGGAGGGAACACTGAAGCTTTCTTT. Its protein product is CASSLGEGGNTEAFF. The full variable domain, completed using reference TRBV28 and TRBJ1-1, is DVKVTQSSRYLVKRTGEKVFLECVQDMDHENMFWYRQDPGLGLRLIYFSYDVKMKEKGDIPEGYSVSREKKERFSLILESASTNQTSMYLCASSLGEGGNTEAFFGQGTRLTVV.

This clone showed up just once. The chain is built from TRBV5-5 and TRBJ1-4; 9 positions agree with TRBD1. Germline V lookup: CDR1 SGHKS, CDR2 YYEKEE (reference sequence). V shed 3 bases, J shed 1 base, and the junction held 4 bases outside the gene matches. The CDR3 runs 16 residues. CDR3 sequence reads: CASSWDRERTNEKLFF. The CDR3 nucleotides are TGTGCCAGCAGCTGGGACAGGGAAAGAACTAATGAAAAACTGTTTTTT.

The J gene is TRBJ1-2, the V gene TRBV7-8, with a tentative D call TRBD1 (5 bases). V was shortened by 4 bases and J by 3 bases, with 12 bases between the two germline ends. The CDR3 length is 14 residues. Germline lookup yields CDR1 SGHVS and CDR2 FQNEAQ. CDR3: CASSSPGKDYGYTF. CDR3 nucleotide sequence: TGTGCCAGCAGCTCCCCAGGGAAGGACTATGGCTACACCTTC.

The J gene is TRBJ2-1, the V gene TRBV9; D may be TRBD2 (6 bases). The V end was cut by 4 bases, the J end by 8 bases, with 22 bases between. The CDR3 consists of 16 residues. Germline lookup yields CDR1 SGDLS and CDR2 YYNGEE. CDR3 protein: CASSPRPGSLRHEQFF. DNA for the CDR3: TGTGCCAGCAGCCCCCGCCCCGGGAGTCTTCGCCATGAGCAGTTCTTC.

The chain carries TRBV7-2 and TRBJ1-3, with D perhaps matching TRBD1 (5 bases). CDR3 size: 15 residues. Trimming removed 5 bases at V and 0 bases at J, with 11 bases between. The V gene's germline CDR1 is SGHTA and CDR2 FQGNSA. The CDR3 nucleotides are TGTGCCAGCAGCCCAACAGGCAGCTCTGGAAACACCATATATTTT. Protein sequence: CASSPTGSSGNTIYF.

For the CDR3, the DNA is TGCGCCAGCAGCCAAGAGGAGCGGGGGGGAACCACAGATACGCAGTATTTT. This translates into CASSQEERGGTTDTQYF. The V call is TRBV4-1, the J call TRBJ2-3, with TRBD2 identical over 10 bases. V lost 0 bases to trimming and J lost 2 bases; unmatched junction nucleotides: 5. The length of the CDR3 is 17 residues. CDR1 and CDR2 (germline): MGHRA, YSYEKL.